This T cell receptor beta chain was sequenced for a study of cytomegalovirus exposure and HLA in healthy donors. Per germline, CDR1 SGHRS and CDR2 YFSETQ. This CDR3 has 12 residues. The V and J ends lost 4 bases and 7 bases respectively, with 10 bases between them. Unrecorded immune exposure was likely among donors, who were nominally healthy when sampled. On this clone: Its specificity is unknown.

Findings of the study overall: Prior analysis indicated that the majority of TCR beta V segments exhibited productivity approximately 87% or approximately 30% of the time.

Researchers ran the PCR with 60 Vbeta and 13 Jbeta primers. TCRdb's copy holds only in-frame clones and misses some; the assay was immunoSEQ multiplex PCR. This table has some 130,000 clones, approximately 80% appearing once. J is TRBJ2-3 and V is TRBV5-1, with D maybe TRBD1 (5 bases). The material sequenced was PBMCs. This clonotype originated in a middle-aged man in good health and CMV-seronegative. Written as DNA, the CDR3 is TGCGCCAGCAGCACGGACATAAATACGCAGTATTTT. It codes for CASSTDINTQYF. The full variable domain, completed using reference TRBV5-1 and TRBJ2-3, is KAGVTQTPRYLIKTRGQQVTLSCSPISGHRSVSWYQQTPGQGLQFLFEYFSETQRNKGNFPGRFSGRQFSNSRSEMNVSTLELGDSALYLCASSTDINTQYFGPGTRLTVL.